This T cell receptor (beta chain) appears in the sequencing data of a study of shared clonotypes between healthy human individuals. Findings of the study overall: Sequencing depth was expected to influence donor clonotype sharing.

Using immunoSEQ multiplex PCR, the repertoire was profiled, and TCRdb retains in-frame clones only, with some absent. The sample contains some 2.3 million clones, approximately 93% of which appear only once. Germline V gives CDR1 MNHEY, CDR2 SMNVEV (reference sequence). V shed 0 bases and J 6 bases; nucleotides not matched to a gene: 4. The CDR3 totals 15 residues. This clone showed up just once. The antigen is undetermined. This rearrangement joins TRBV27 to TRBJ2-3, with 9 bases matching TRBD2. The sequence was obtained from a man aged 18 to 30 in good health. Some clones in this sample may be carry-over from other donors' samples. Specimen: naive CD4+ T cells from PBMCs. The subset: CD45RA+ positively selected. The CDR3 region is CASSLSLTSGDTQYF. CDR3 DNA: TGTGCCAGCAGTTTATCGTTAACTAGCGGGGATACGCAGTATTTT.